Below are 18 T cell receptor beta chains sequenced from a single sample in a study of T-cell reconstitution after alpha-beta-depleted transplantation in children. A library of TCRbeta sequences, prepared with unique molecular identifiers, was generated. TCRdb re-analysed the PCR reads in MiXCR, keeping a single row per CDR3 protein. The sample contains some 240,000 distinct CDR3 sequences, about 12% of which appear only once. Sequencing used PBMCs from the stem cell graft donor, obtained from the stem cell graft. Receptors were obtained from a human donor who donated a stem cell graft to a child with acute lymphoblastic leukemia.

This clonotype was counted only a few times. V is TRBV20-1 and J is TRBJ2-6, with D possibly being TRBD2 (6 bases). V was cut by 6 bases and J by 0 bases, with 15 bases left in between. CDR3 size: 16 residues. In germline, CDR1 is DFQATT, CDR2 SNEGSKA (reference sequence). CDR3: CSAPSGPLSGANVLTF. Here the CDR3 DNA reads TGCAGTGCCCCCAGCGGGCCCCTCTCTGGGGCCAACGTCCTGACTTTC.

This clonotype occurred many times. This chain joins TRBV5-1 and TRBJ1-1, with no clear D. This CDR3 contains 14 residues. Germline CDR1 reads SGHRS; CDR2 reads YFSETQ. Trimming pared 4 bases from V and 6 bases from J, leaving 16 bases between. CDR3 sequence: CASSLFYGRPEAFF. DNA of the CDR3: TGCGCCAGCAGCCTCTTTTACGGGCGCCCTGAAGCTTTCTTT.

This clonotype has ten or more counts. The CDR3 region is CASSLSTGVGNQYF. The CDR3 DNA follows: TGTGCCAGCAGCTTATCGACAGGGGTGGGGAACCAGTACTTC. The chain uses TRBV7-9 and TRBJ2-5, with TRBD1 identical over 8 bases. The CDR3 extends over 14 amino acids. Germline V lookup: CDR1 SEHNR, CDR2 FQNEAQ (reference sequence). Trimming took 2 bases from V and 10 from J; bases not matched to a gene: 9.

The chain carries TRBV6-5 and TRBJ2-1; D is unclear. V lost 2 bases and J 7 bases, leaving 9 bases between the germline ends. From germline, CDR1 is MNHEY and CDR2 SVGAGI. This CDR3 region has 13 residues. CDR3 residues: CASSYGRKNEQFF. As DNA, the CDR3 is TGTGCCAGCAGTTACGGGCGGAAGAATGAGCAGTTCTTC.

This clonotype was picked up many times. The gene calls are TRBV28 and TRBJ1-2, with 7 bases matching TRBD1. V shed 5 bases, J shed 1 base, and the junction held 7 bases outside the gene matches. Germline V gene lookup returns CDR1 MDHEN and CDR2 SYDVKM. The CDR3 runs 15 residues. The CDR3 spells CASSPRGAINYGYTF. The CDR3 region has the DNA TGTGCCAGCAGTCCCAGGGGGGCAATTAACTATGGCTACACCTTC.

J is TRBJ1-5 and V is TRBV6-1; no clear D gene. Trimming removed 2 bases at V and 4 bases at J, with 6 bases between. The CDR3 sequence is 13 residues long. Looked up from germline, CDR1 is MNHNS and CDR2 is SASEGT. CDR3 sequence: CASSERDNQPQHF. In DNA form, the CDR3 reads TGTGCCAGCAGTGAAAGGGATAATCAGCCCCAGCATTTT.

This clonotype was observed a handful of times. The rearrangement joins TRBV7-9 to TRBJ2-7; 7 bases map to TRBD2. Per the germline V gene, CDR1 is SEHNR and CDR2 is FQNEAQ (reference sequence). V lost 4 bases and J lost 2; bases outside the gene matches: 8. The CDR3 loop spans 15 amino acids. The CDR3 sequence: CASSSLSSGAYEQYF. CDR3 DNA: TGTGCCAGCAGCTCCCTTTCTAGCGGAGCCTACGAGCAGTACTTC.

About this clonotype itself: This may be a read error: a much more frequent sequence differs by one nucleotide. This sequence joins TRBV20-1 and TRBJ2-2; D tentatively fits TRBD1 or TRBD2 (6 bases each). The CDR3 consists of 12 residues. The germline CDR1 and CDR2 sequences are DFQATT and SNEGSKA (reference sequence). As DNA, the CDR3 is TGCAGTGCTTCCGGCGGGAAAGGGGGGCTGTTTTTT. Amino acid sequence: CSASGGKGGLFF.

This clonotype was detected ten times or more. J is TRBJ1-6 and V is TRBV6-2 or TRBV6-3; perhaps TRBD1 as D (6 bases). The V end was cut by 2 bases, the J end by 8 bases, with 10 bases between. The CDR3 covers 14 residues. Germline V lookup: CDR1 MNHEY, CDR2 SVGEGT. CDR3 nucleotide sequence: TGTGCCAGCAGTTACCGCTACAGGGATTCACCCCTCCACTTT. Translated, it gives CASSYRYRDSPLHF.

This clonotype was picked up many times. V is TRBV11-1 and J is TRBJ1-1; 9 nucleotides agree with TRBD1. V gave up 5 bases and J gave up 8 bases; unmatched junction bases: 12. Germline V lookup: CDR1 SGHAT, CDR2 FQDESV (reference sequence). This CDR3 contains 15 residues. DNA for the CDR3: TGTGCCAGCAGCGACCGACAGGGGGGTTTACCAGAAGCTTTCTTT. As protein: CASSDRQGGLPEAFF.

Many counts were recorded for this clonotype. This rearrangement joins TRBV10-3 to TRBJ2-1; D is uncertain. Germline loops: CDR1 ENHRY, CDR2 SYGVKD. The CDR3 has 15 amino acids. The ends were cut back, 0 bases at V and 1 base at J, with 7 bases in the middle. CDR3 nucleotide sequence: TGTGCCATCAGTGAGTCGTGGCAGTCCTACAATGAGCAGTTCTTC. This translates into CAISESWQSYNEQFF.

This clonotype was detected ten times or more. V usage is TRBV20-1 and J usage is TRBJ1-4, with 7 bases lining up with TRBD1. Trimming took 6 bases from V and 8 from J; bases not matched to a gene: 15. The length of the CDR3 is 15 residues. Looked up from germline, CDR1 is DFQATT and CDR2 is SNEGSKA (reference sequence). The CDR3 sequence: CSATNQQGSWEKLFF. The CDR3 DNA sequence: TGCAGTGCCACAAACCAACAGGGGAGTTGGGAAAAACTGTTTTTT.

This clonotype came up many times. J is TRBJ2-2 and V is TRBV6-2 or TRBV6-3; 7 nucleotides agree with TRBD1. V shed 5 bases and J 6 bases; nucleotides not matched to a gene: 9. This CDR3 comprises 15 residues. Germline CDR1 is MNHEY and CDR2 is SVGEGT. In nucleotides, the CDR3 is TGTGCCAGCAGTCCGCCTACAGGGGCCCCCGGGGAGCTGTTTTTT. This gives the protein CASSPPTGAPGELFF.

This clonotype was observed many times. The chain uses TRBV20-1 and TRBJ1-1, with no clear D. The CDR3 runs to 12 residues. The V end was cut by 6 bases, the J end by 0 bases, with 8 bases between. From germline, CDR1 is DFQATT and CDR2 SNEGSKA (reference sequence). CDR3 region: CSALSLNTEAFF. The CDR3 bases are TGCAGTGCCCTATCTTTGAACACTGAAGCTTTCTTT.

The table lists this clonotype with many counts. CDR3 sequence reads: CASSLAEGTGEQYF. In nucleotides, the CDR3 is TGTGCCAGCAGCTTAGCCGAGGGGACGGGCGAGCAGTACTTC. The V and J genes are TRBV7-9 and TRBJ2-7; either TRBD1 or TRBD2 may supply D (5 bases each). Germline assignment: CDR1 SEHNR and CDR2 FQNEAQ (reference sequence). V was pared by 0 bases and J by 6 bases, with 12 bases between. The CDR3 is made up of 14 amino acids.

This clonotype has a count of ten or more. The chain combines TRBV3-1 with TRBJ1-3; perhaps TRBD1 as D (6 bases). Trimming cost V 11 bases and J 0 bases, with 17 bases left between them. Germline lookup yields CDR1 LGHDT and CDR2 YNNKEL (reference sequence). The CDR3 is 15 residues long. The CDR3 region has the DNA TGTGCCTCAACCGGGACACTTAGCTCTGGAAACACCATATATTTT. Protein product: CASTGTLSSGNTIYF.

The sample holds many counts of this clonotype. The DNA for the CDR3 is TGCAGCGTTGAGACCGTGGCTAGCGGGGGGGAGACCCAGTACTTC. As protein: CSVETVASGGETQYF. The rearrangement joins TRBV29-1 to TRBJ2-5; 11 nucleotides line up with TRBD2. CDR3 size: 15 residues. The ends lost 3 bases at V and 5 bases at J; junction bases unmatched: 8. Germline V gene lookup returns CDR1 SQVTM and CDR2 ANQGSEA.

This clonotype occurred once. This sequence joins TRBV9 and TRBJ1-2; 8 bases agree with TRBD1. The germline CDR1 and CDR2 sequences are SGDLS and YYNGEE. With 3 bases clipped from V and 6 bases from J, the junction kept 16 bases outside the gene matches. This CDR3 is built from 17 residues. CDR3 sequence reads: CASSDPTRTGRGNGYTF. CDR3 DNA: TGTGCCAGCAGCGATCCAACTCGGACAGGGCGGGGTAATGGCTACACCTTC.